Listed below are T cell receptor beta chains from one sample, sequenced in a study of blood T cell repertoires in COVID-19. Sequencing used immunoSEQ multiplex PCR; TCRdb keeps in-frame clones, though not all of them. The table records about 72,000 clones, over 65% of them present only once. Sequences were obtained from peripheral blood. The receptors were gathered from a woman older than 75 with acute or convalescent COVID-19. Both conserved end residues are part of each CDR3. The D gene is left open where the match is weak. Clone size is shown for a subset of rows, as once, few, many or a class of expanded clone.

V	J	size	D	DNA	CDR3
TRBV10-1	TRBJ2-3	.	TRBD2	TGCGCCAGCAGGGCTAGCGGGCCCCTGGATACGCAGTATTTT	CASRASGPLDTQYF
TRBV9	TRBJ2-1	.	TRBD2	TGTGCCAGCAGCACCGCCAGCGGGGGTAGCAATGAGCAGTTCTTC	CASSTASGGSNEQFF
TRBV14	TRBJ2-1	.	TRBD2	TGTGCCACCTCAGGGTGGGCTAGCGGGGTAAATGAGCAGTTCTTC	CATSGWASGVNEQFF
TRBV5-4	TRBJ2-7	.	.	TGTGCCAGCAGCTCGCAGGGGCCCTACGAGCAGTACTTC	CASSSQGPYEQYF
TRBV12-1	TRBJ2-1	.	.	TGTGCCAGCAACGCCCTCCGCGGCTACAATGAGCAGTTCTTC	CASNALRGYNEQFF
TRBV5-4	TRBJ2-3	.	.	TGTGCCAGCAGCGTAGACAGGCCTTCTAGCACAGATACGCAGTATTTT	CASSVDRPSSTDTQYF
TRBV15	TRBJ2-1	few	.	TGTGCCACCAGCAGAGAGAGGGCCCCAGGTGAGCAGTTCTTC	CATSRERAPGEQFF
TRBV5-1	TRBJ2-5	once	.	TGCGCCAGCAGCCTCGGGACACCCGGGGAGACCCAGTACTTC	CASSLGTPGETQYF
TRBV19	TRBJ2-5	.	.	TGTGCCAGTAGCCCAGGACAGAGGAGCCAAGAGACCCAGTACTTC	CASSPGQRSQETQYF
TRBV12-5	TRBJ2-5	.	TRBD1	TGTGCTAGTGGTTCGTACAGGGGGGAGACCCAGTACTTC	CASGSYRGETQYF
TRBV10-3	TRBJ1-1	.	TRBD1	TGTGCCATCAGTGATAGGACAGGGGGCGTCTTGGGGATGAACACTGAAGCTTTCTTT	CAISDRTGGVLGMNTEAFF
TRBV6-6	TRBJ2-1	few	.	TGTGCCAGCAGTCTTTCGAGGGACTTGTCGTGGGAGCAGTTCTTC	CASSLSRDLSWEQFF
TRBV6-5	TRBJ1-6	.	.	TGTGCCACCATGTATTCGGACTTAACGCGTTCACCCCTCCACTTT	CATMYSDLTRSPLHF
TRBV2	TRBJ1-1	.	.	TGTGCCAGCAGTGAAACAGGGTTTAACACTGAAGCTTTCTTT	CASSETGFNTEAFF
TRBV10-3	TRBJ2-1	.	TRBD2	TGTGCCATCAGTGAGTCGGCGGGGGGGCCGGATGAGCAGTTCTTC	CAISESAGGPDEQFF